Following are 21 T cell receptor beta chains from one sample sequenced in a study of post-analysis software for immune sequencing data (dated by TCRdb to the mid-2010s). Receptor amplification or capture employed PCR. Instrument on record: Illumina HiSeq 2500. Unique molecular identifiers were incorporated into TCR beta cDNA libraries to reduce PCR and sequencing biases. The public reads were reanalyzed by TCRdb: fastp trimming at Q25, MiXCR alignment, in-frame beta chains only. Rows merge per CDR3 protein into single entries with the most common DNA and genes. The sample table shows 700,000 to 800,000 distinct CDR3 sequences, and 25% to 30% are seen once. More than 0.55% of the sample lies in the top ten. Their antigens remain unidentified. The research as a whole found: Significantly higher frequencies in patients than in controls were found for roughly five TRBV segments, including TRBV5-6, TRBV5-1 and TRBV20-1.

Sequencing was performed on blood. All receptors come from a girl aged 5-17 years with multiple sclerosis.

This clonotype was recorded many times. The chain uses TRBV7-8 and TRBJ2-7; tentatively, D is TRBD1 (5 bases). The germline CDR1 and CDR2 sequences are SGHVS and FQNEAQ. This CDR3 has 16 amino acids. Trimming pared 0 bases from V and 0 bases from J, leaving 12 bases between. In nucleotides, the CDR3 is TGTGCCAGCAGCTTAGCGGGGCCAGACAGCTCCTACGAGCAGTACTTC. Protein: CASSLAGPDSSYEQYF.

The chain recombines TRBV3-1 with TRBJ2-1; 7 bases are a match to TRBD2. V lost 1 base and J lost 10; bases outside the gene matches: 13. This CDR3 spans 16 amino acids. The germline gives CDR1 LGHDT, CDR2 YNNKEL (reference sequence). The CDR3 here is CASSQVRWEGSEEQFF. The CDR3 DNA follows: TGTGCCAGCAGCCAAGTAAGGTGGGAGGGGAGTGAGGAGCAGTTCTTC.

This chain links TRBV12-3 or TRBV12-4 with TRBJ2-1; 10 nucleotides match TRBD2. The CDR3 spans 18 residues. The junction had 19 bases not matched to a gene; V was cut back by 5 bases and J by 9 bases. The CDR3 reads CASSPRLAGGSYSREQFF. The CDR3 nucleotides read TGTGCCAGCAGTCCCCGACTAGCGGGTGGCTCCTACTCGCGTGAGCAGTTCTTC.

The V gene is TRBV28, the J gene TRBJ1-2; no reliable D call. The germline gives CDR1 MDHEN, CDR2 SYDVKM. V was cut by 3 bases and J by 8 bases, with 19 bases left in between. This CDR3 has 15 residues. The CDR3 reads CASSFIGRSLSGYTF. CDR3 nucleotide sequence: TGTGCCAGCAGTTTCATAGGACGGTCGTTATCGGGCTACACCTTC.

The CDR3 DNA reads as TGTGCCAGCAGGAGATTATCGTTGGGCTACACCTTC. This codes for CASRRLSLGYTF. The V gene is TRBV28, the J gene TRBJ1-2; D gene ambiguous. The germline gives CDR1 MDHEN, CDR2 SYDVKM. This CDR3 region has 12 residues. Between the trimmed V and J ends, which lost 6 bases and 8 bases, there was a span of 13 bases.

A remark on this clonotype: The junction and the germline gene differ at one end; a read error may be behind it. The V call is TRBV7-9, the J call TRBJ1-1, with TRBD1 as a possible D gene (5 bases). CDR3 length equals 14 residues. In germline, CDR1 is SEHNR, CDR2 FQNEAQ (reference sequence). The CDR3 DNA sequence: TGTGCCAACAGCTCCTGGCAGGGTAATGCTGAAGCTTTCTTT. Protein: CANSSWQGNAEAFF.

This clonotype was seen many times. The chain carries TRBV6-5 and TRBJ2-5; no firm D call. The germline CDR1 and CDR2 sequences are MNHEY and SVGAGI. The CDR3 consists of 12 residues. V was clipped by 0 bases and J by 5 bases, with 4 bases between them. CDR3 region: CASSYSTETQYF. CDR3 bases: TGTGCCAGCAGTTACTCGACGGAGACCCAGTACTTC.

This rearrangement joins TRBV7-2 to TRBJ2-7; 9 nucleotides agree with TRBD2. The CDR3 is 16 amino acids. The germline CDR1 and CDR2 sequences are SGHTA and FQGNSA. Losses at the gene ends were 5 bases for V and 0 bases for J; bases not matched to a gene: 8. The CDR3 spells CASSQIGTSPSYEQYF. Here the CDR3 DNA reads TGTGCCAGCAGCCAGATCGGGACTAGCCCCTCCTACGAGCAGTACTTC.

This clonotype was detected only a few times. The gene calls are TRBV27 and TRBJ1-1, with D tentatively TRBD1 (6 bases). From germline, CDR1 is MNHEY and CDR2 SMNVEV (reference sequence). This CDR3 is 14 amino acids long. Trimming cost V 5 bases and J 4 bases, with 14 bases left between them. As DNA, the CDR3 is TGTGCCAGCAGTCCACAGGGTATGGGCACTGAAGCTTTCTTT. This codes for CASSPQGMGTEAFF.

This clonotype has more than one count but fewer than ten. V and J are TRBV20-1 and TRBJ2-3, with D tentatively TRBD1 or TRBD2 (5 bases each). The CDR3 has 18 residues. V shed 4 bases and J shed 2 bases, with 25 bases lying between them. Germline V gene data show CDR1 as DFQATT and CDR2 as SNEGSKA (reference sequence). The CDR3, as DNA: TGCAGTGCTACGAGGGGAATCACAGCCCAGGACCACACAGATACGCAGTATTTT. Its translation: CSATRGITAQDHTDTQYF.

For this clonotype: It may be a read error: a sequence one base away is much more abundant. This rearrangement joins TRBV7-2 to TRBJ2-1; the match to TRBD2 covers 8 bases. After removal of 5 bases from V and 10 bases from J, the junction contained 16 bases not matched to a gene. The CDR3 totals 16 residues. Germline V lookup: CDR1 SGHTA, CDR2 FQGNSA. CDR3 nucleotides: TGTGCCAGCAGCCCACAGACTGGACTAGCCACCTACGAGCAGTTCTTC. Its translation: CASSPQTGLATYEQFF.

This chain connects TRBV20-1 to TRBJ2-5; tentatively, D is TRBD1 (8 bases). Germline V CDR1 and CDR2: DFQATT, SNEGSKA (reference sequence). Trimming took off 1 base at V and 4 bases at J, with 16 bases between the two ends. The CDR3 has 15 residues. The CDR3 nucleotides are TGCAGTGCTAGAGGTTGGACAGGGAGGGGAGAGACCCAGTACTTC. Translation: CSARGWTGRGETQYF.

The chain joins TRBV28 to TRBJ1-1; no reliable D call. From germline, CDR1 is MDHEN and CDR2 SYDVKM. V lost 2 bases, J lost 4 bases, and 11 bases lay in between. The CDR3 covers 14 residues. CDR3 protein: CASSLPGEGTEAFF. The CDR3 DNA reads TGTGCCAGCAGTTTACCCGGGGAGGGCACTGAAGCTTTCTTT. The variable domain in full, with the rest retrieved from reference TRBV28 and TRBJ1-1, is DVKVTQSSRYLVKRTGEKVFLECVQDMDHENMFWYRQDPGLGLRLIYFSYDVKMKEKGDIPEGYSVSREKKERFSLILESASTNQTSMYLCASSLPGEGTEAFFGQGTRLTVV.

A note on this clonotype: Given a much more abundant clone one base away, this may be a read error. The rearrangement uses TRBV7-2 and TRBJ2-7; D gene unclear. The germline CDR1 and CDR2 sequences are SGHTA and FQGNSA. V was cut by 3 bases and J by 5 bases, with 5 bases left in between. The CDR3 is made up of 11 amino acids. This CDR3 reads CASSFHDEQYF. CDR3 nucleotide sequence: TGTGCCAGCAGCTTCCATGACGAGCAGTACTTC.

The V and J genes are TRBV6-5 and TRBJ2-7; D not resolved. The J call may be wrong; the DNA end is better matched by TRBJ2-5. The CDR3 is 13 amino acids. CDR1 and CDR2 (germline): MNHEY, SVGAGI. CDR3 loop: CASREPVLGTQYF. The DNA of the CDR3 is TGTGCCAGCAGAGAGCCCGTCTTGGGGACCCAGTACTTC.

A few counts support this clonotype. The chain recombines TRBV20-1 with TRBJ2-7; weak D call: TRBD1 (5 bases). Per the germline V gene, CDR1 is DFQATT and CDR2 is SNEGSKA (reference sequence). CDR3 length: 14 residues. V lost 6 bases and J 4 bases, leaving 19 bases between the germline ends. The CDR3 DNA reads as TGCAGTGCAACAGTGGGGCAGGTGATTTACGAGCAGTACTTC. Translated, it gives CSATVGQVIYEQYF.

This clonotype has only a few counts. As DNA, the CDR3 is TGTGCCAGCAGCCCGGGGGACAGGGTAGACGGCTACACCTTC. It translates to CASSPGDRVDGYTF. The chain combines TRBV28 with TRBJ1-2; 9 bases fit TRBD1. The germline V gene encodes CDR1 MDHEN and CDR2 SYDVKM. The CDR3 extends over 14 amino acids. V gave up 6 bases and J gave up 8 bases; unmatched junction bases: 10.

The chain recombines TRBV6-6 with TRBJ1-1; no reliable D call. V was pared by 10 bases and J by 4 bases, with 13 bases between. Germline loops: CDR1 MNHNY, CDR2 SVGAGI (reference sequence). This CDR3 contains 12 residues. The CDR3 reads CATHRASTEAFF. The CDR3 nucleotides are TGTGCCACCCACCGAGCGAGCACTGAAGCTTTCTTT.

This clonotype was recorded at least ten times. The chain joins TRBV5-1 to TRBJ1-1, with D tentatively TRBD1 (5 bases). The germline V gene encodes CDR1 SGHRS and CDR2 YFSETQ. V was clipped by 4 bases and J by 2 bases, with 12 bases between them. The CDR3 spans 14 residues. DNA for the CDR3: TGCGCCAGCAGCCCCGGGACGCCAAACACTGAAGCTTTCTTT. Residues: CASSPGTPNTEAFF.

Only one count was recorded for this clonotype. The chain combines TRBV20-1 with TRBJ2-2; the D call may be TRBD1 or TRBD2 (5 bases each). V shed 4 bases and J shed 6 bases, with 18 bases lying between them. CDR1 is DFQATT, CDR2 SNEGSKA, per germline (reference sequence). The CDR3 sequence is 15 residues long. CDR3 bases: TGCAGTGCTAAGAATCAGGGTGGGAGCTCCGGGGAGCTGTTTTTT. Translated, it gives CSAKNQGGSSGELFF.

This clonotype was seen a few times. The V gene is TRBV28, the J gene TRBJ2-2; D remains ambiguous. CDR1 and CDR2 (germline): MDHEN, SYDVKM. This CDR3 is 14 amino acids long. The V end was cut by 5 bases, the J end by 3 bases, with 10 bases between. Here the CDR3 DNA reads TGTGCCAGCAGTGAGCCATGGGACACCGGGGAGCTGTTTTTT. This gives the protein CASSEPWDTGELFF.